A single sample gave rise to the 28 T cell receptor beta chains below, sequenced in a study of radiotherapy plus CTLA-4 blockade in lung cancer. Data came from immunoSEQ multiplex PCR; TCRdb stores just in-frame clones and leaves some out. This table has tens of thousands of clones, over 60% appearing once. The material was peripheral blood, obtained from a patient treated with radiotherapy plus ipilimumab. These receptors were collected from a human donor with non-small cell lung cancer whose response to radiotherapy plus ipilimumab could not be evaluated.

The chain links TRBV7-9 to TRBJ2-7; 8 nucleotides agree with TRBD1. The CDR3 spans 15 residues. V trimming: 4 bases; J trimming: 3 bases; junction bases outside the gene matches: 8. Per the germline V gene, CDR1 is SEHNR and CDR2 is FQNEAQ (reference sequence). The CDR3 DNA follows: TGTGCCAGCAGCTCCTGGGGACAGGCAGACTACGAGCAGTACTTC. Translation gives CASSSWGQADYEQYF.

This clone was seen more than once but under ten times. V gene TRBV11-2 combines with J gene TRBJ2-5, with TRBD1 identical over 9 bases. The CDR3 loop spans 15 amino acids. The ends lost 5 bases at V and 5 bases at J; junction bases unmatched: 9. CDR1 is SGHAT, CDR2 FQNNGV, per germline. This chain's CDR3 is CASSPPGQGLETQYF. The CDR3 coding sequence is TGTGCCAGCAGCCCCCCCGGACAGGGGTTGGAGACCCAGTACTTC. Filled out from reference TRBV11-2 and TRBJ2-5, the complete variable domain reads EAGVAQSPRYKIIEKRQSVAFWCNPISGHATLYWYQQILGQGPKLLIQFQNNGVVDDSQLPKDRFSAERLKGVDSTLKIQPAKLEDSAVYLCASSPPGQGLETQYFGPGTRLLVL.

The CDR3 DNA reads TGTGCCAGCTCAAGAACCGGACAGGGGTTTAATGAAAAACTGTTTTTT. Encoded protein: CASSRTGQGFNEKLFF. The chain couples TRBV18 to TRBJ1-4; 9 positions agree with TRBD1. Per the germline V gene, CDR1 is KGHSH and CDR2 is LQKENI. The CDR3 runs to 16 residues. J gave up 4 bases and V 5 bases, and 8 bases lay outside the gene matches.

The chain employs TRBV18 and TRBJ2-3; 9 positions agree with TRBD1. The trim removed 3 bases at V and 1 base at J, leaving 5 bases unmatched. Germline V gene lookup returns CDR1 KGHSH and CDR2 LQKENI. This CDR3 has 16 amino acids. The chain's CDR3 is CASSPKQGAGTDTQYF. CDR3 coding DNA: TGTGCCAGCTCACCGAAACAGGGGGCCGGCACAGATACGCAGTATTTT.

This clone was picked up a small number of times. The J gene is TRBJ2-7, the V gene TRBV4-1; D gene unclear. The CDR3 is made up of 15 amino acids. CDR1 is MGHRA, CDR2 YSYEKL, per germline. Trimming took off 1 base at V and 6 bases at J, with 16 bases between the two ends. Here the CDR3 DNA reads TGCGCCAGCAGCCAAGGCCCCCTACTTTCTCTCGAGCAGTACTTC. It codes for CASSQGPLLSLEQYF.

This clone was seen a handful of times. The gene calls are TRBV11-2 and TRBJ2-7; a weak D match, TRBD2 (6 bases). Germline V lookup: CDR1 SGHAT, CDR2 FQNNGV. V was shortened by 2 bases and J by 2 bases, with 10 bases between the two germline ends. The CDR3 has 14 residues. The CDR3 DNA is TGTGCCAGCAGCTTAATTCGGGGGACCTACGAGCAGTACTTC. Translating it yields CASSLIRGTYEQYF.

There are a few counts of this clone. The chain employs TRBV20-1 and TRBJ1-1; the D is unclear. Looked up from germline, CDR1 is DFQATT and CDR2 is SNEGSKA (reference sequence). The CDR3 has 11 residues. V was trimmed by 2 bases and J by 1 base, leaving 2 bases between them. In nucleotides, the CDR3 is TGCAGTGCTAGACAGAACACTGAAGCTTTCTTT. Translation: CSARQNTEAFF.

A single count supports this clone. The CDR3 region has the DNA TGTGCCAGCAGTTTATTTGGTCGGGGGGCGACGGTGGTTGCTTTCTTT. Amino acids: CASSLFGRGATVVAFF. The chain has TRBV28 and TRBJ1-1, with D possibly TRBD1 on 6 matching bases. V dropped 1 base and J dropped 11 bases, with 23 bases sitting between them. The CDR3 length is 16 residues. Looked up from germline, CDR1 is MDHEN and CDR2 is SYDVKM.

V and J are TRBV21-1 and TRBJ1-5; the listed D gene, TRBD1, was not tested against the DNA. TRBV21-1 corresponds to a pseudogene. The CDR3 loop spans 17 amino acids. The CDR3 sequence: CASSKPPQGQKIQPQHF. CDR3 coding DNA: TGTGCCAGCAGCAAACCCCCTCAAGGACAGAAAATTCAGCCCCAGCATTTT.

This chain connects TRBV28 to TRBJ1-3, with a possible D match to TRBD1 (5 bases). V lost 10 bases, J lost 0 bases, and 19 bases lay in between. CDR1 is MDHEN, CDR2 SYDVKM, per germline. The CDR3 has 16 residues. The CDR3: CATFRSGGGSGNTIYF. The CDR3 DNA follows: TGTGCCACATTTCGGTCTGGGGGGGGCTCTGGAAACACCATATATTTT.

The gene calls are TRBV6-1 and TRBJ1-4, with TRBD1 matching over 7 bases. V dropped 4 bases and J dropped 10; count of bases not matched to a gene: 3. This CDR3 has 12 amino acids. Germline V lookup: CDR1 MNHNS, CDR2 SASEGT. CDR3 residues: CASSGDSLKLFF. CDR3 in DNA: TGTGCCAGCAGTGGGGACAGTCTAAAACTGTTTTTT.

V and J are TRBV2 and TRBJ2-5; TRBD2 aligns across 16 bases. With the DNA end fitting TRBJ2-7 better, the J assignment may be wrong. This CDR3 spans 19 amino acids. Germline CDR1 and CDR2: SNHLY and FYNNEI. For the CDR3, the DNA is TGTGCCAGCAGGACCCCAGGGACTAGCGGGAGGGCCGGTGCCTACGAGCAGTACTTC. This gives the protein CASRTPGTSGRAGAYEQYF.

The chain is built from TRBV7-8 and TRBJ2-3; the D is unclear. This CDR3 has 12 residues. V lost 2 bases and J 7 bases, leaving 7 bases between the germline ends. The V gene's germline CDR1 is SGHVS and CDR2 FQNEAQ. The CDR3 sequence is CASSLIFNTQYF. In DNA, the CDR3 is TGTGCCAGCAGCTTAATTTTCAATACGCAGTATTTT. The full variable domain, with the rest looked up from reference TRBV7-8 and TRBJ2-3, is GAGVSQSPRYKVAKRGQDVALRCDPISGHVSLFWYQQALGQGPEFLTYFQNEAQLDKSGLPSDRFFAERPEGSVSTLKIQRTQQEDSAVYLCASSLIFNTQYFGPGTRLTVL.

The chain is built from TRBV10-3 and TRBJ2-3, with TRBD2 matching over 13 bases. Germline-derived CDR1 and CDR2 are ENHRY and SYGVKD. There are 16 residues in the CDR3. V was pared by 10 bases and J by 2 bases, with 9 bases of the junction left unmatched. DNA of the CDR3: TGTGCCACGGGCGGGGGACTAGCGGGATTCACAGATACGCAGTATTTT. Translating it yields CATGGGLAGFTDTQYF.

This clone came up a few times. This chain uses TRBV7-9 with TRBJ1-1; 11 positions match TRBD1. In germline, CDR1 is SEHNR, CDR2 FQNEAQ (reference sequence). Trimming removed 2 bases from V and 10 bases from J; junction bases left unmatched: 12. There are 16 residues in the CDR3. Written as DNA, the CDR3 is TGTGCCAGCAGCTTAAATCACCGGACAGGGGGCTTTTTAGCTTTCTTT. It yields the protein CASSLNHRTGGFLAFF. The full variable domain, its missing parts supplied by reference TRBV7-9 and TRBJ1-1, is DTGVSQNPRHKITKRGQNVTFRCDPISEHNRLYWYRQTLGQGPEFLTYFQNEAQLEKSRLLSDRFSAERPKGSFSTLEIQRTEQGDSAMYLCASSLNHRTGGFLAFFGQGTRLTVV.

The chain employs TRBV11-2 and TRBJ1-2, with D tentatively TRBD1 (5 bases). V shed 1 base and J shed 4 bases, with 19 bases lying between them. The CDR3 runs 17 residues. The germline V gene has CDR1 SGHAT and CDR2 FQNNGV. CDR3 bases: TGTGCCAGCAGCTTAGGGCTGCGCGGGGGAGGTCGCTATGGCTACACCTTC. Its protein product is CASSLGLRGGGRYGYTF. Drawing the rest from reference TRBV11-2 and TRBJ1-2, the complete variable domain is EAGVAQSPRYKIIEKRQSVAFWCNPISGHATLYWYQQILGQGPKLLIQFQNNGVVDDSQLPKDRFSAERLKGVDSTLKIQPAKLEDSAVYLCASSLGLRGGGRYGYTFGSGTRLTVV.

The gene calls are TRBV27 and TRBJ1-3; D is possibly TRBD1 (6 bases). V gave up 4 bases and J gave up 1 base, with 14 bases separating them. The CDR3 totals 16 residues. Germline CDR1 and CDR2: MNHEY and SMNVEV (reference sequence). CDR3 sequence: CASSSAFRGSGNTIYF. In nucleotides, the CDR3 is TGTGCCAGCAGTTCCGCTTTCAGGGGATCTGGAAACACCATATATTTT.

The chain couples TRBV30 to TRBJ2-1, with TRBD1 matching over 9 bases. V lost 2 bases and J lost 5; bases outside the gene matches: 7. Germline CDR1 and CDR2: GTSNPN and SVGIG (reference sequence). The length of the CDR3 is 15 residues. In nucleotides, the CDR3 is TGTGCCTGGAGTTTTACAGGGGGCTTCAACAATGAGCAGTTCTTC. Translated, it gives CAWSFTGGFNNEQFF.

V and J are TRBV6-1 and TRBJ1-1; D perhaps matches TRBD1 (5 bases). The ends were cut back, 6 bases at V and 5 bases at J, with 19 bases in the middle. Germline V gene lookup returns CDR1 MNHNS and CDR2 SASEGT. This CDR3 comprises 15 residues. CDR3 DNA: TGTGCCAGCAGATTTTCCCAGGGTGGGTTGACTGAAGCTTTCTTT. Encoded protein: CASRFSQGGLTEAFF.

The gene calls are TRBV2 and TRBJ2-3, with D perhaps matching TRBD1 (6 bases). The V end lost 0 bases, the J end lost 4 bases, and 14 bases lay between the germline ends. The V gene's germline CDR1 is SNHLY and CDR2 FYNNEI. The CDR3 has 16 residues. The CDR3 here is CASSEAARGGADTQYF. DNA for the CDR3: TGTGCCAGCAGTGAAGCGGCCAGGGGTGGGGCAGATACGCAGTATTTT.

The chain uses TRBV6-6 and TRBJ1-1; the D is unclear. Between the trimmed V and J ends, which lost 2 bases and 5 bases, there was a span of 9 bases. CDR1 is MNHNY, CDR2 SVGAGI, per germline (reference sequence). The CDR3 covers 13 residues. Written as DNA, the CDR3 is TGTGCCAGCAGTTACCTTCGGAGAACTGAAGCTTTCTTT. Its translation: CASSYLRRTEAFF.

The CDR3 nucleotides are TGTGCCACCAGCAGAGATTGGTCGGTAGCGGGAGGTACAGATACGCAGTATTTT. This translates into CATSRDWSVAGGTDTQYF. This chain links TRBV15 with TRBJ2-3; 10 bases line up with TRBD2. Germline V gene sequence: CDR1 LNHNV, CDR2 YYDKDF (reference sequence). Germline trimming cut 0 bases from V and 3 bases from J; bases unmatched to any gene: 9. The CDR3 contains 18 residues.

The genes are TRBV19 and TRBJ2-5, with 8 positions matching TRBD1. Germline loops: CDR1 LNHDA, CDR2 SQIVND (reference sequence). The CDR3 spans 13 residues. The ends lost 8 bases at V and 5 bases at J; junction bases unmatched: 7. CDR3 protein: CASSDRVSETQYF. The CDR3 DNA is TGTGCCAGTTCGGACAGGGTGTCCGAGACCCAGTACTTC.

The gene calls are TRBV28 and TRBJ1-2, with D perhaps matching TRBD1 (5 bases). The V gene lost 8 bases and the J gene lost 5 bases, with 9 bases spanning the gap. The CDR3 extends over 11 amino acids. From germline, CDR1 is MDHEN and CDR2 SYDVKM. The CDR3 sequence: CASGRGYGYTF. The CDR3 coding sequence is TGTGCCAGCGGTAGGGGATATGGCTACACCTTC.

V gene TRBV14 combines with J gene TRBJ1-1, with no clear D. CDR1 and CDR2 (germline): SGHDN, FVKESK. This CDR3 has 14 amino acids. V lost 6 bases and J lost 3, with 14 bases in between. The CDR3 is CASRQNLEDTEAFF. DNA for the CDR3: TGTGCCAGCAGGCAAAATTTAGAGGACACTGAAGCTTTCTTT.

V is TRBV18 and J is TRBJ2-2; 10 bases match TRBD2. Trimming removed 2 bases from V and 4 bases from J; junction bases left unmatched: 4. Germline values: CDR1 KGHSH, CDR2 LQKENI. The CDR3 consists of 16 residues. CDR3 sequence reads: CASSPGGLAATGELFF. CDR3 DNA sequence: TGTGCCAGCTCACCAGGCGGACTAGCGGCCACCGGGGAGCTGTTTTTT.

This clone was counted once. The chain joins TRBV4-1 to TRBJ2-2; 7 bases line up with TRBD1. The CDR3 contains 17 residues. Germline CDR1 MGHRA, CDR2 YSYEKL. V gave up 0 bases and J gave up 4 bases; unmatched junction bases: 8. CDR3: CASSQDPRGPGTGELFF. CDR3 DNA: TGCGCCAGCAGCCAAGATCCGAGGGGGCCGGGCACCGGGGAGCTGTTTTTT.

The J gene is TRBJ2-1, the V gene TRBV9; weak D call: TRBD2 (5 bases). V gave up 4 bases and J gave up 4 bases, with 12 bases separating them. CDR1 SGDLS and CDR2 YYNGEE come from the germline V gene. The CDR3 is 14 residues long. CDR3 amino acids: CASSPGNGYNEQFF. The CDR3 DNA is TGTGCCAGCAGCCCGGGAAACGGGTACAATGAGCAGTTCTTC.